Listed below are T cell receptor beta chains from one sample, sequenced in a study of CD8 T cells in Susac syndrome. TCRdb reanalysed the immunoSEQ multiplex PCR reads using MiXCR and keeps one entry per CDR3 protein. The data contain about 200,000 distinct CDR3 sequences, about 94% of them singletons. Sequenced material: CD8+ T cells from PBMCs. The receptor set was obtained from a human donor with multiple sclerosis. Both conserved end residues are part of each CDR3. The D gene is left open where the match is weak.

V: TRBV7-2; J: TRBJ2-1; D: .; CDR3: CASSAGMSGSDEQFF; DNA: TGTGCCAGCAGTGCGGGAATGTCGGGGAGCGATGAGCAGTTCTTC
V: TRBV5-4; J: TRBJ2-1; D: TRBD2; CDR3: CASSFGTSGSQGQFF; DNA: TGTGCCAGCAGCTTTGGGACTAGCGGATCACAGGGGCAGTTCTTC
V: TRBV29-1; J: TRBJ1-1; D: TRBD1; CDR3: CSVGGQGETEAFF; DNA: TGCAGCGTGGGGGGACAGGGGGAAACTGAAGCTTTCTTT
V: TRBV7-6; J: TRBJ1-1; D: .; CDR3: CASSLTGGGGRAFF; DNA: TGTGCCAGCAGCTTAACTGGAGGGGGTGGCAGAGCTTTCTTT
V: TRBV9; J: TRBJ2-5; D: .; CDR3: CASSAGTRETQYF; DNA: TGTGCCAGCAGCGCCGGGACCCGGGAGACCCAGTACTTC
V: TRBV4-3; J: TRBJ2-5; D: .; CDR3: CASSQGLLTQETQYF; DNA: TGCGCCAGCAGCCAAGGCCTACTTACACAAGAGACCCAGTACTTC
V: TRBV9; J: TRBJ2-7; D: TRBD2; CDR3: CASSPGGEESYEQYF; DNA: TGTGCCAGCAGCCCGGGGGGGGAGGAAAGCTATGAGCAGTACTTC
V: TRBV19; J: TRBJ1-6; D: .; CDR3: CASSGDRIALHF; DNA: TGTGCCAGTAGTGGCGACCGAATAGCCCTCCACTTT
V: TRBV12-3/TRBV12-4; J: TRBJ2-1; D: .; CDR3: CASSPPAWAVSNNEQFF; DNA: TGTGCCAGCAGCCCCCCAGCTTGGGCGGTATCGAACAATGAGCAGTTCTTC
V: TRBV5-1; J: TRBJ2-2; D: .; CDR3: CASSKGDTGELFF; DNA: TGCGCCAGCAGCAAAGGGGACACCGGGGAGCTGTTTTTT
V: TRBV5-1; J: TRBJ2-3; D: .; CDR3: CASSSSATQYF; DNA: TGCGCCAGCAGCTCCTCCGCTACGCAGTATTTT